Detailed here is one TCR beta chain. What it binds is not known. The sample belongs to a study of beta chain features in type 1 diabetes. V shed 2 bases, J shed 4 bases, and the junction held 4 bases outside the gene matches. This CDR3 comprises 14 residues. Germline V gene data show CDR1 as MGHDK and CDR2 as SYGVNS. All of the isolated RNA was reverse transcribed, so expressed TCRB transcripts were sequenced. The method was immunoSEQ multiplex PCR; TCRdb's version includes in-frame clones alone and lacks a portion of them. Of tens of thousands of clones in the sample, around three fifths were seen once. Study results and limitations: HLA effects on TCRB rearrangement stayed unresolved here. Among patients, naive, central memory and Treg TCRB repertoires appeared more similar than among healthy donors.

The receptor comes from a woman between 18 and 30 years old in good health. Sequencing used Tregs from blood. V usage is TRBV25-1 and J usage is TRBJ1-1; 7 positions agree with TRBD1. CDR3 DNA: TGTGCCAGCAGTGAACCAGGGGGGAGCACTGAAGCTTTCTTT. Protein product: CASSEPGGSTEAFF.